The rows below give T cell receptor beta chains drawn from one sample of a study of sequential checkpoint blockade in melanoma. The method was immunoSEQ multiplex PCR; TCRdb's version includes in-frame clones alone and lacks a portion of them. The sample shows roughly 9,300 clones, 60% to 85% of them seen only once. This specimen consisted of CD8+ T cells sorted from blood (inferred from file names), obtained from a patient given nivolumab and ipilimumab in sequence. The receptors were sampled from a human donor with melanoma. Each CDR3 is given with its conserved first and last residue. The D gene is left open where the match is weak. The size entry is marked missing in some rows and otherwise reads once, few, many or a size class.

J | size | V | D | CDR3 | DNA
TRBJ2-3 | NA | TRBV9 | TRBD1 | CASSVGVRGTDTQYF | TGTGCCAGCAGCGTAGGCGTCAGGGGGACAGATACGCAGTATTTT
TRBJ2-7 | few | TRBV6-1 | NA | CASRPGTSLAYEQYF | TGTGCCAGCAGACCCGGGACTTCCCTAGCCTACGAGCAGTACTTC
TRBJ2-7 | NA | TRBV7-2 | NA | CASSPSQGSTLYEQYF | TGTGCCAGCAGCCCTAGTCAGGGTTCAACGCTGTACGAGCAGTACTTC
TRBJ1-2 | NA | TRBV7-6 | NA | CASSLTGLDGYTF | TGTGCCAGCAGCTTAACAGGCCTTGATGGCTACACCTTC
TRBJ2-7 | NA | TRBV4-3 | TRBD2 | CASSHSGTTYEQYF | TGCGCCAGCAGCCACTCCGGGACTACGTACGAGCAGTACTTC
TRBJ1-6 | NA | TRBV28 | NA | CASSFTQNSPLHF | TGTGCCAGCAGTTTCACACAGAATTCACCCCTCCACTTT
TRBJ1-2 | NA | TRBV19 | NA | CASSIPPTGDLDGYTF | TGTGCCAGTAGTATACCCCCAACGGGGGACCTCGATGGCTACACCTTC
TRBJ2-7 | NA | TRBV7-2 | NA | CASSLGFGGSYEQYF | TGTGCCAGCAGCTTAGGGTTCGGCGGGTCCTACGAGCAGTACTTC
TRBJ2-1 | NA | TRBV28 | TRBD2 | CASSLWASGGASYNEQFF | TGTGCCAGCAGCCTATGGGCTAGCGGGGGGGCATCCTACAATGAGCAGTTCTTC
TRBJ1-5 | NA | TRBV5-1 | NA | CASSLVRVHSNQPQHF | TGCGCCAGCAGCTTGGTTCGGGTACATAGCAATCAGCCCCAGCATTTT
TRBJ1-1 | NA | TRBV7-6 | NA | CASSLGEGYTEAFF | TGTGCCAGCAGCCTAGGCGAGGGCTACACTGAAGCTTTCTTT
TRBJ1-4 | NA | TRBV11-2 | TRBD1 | CASSWTGSGGEKLFF | TGTGCCAGCAGCTGGACAGGGTCAGGAGGGGAAAAACTGTTTTTT
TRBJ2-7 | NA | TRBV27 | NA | CASSLTGFNYEQYF | TGTGCCAGCAGCCTGACCGGGTTTAACTACGAGCAGTACTTC
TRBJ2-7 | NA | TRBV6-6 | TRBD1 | CASSYWDREYEQYF | TGTGCCAGCAGTTACTGGGACAGAGAATACGAGCAGTACTTC
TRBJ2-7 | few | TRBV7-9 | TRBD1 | CASSPGTGGSYEQYF | TGTGCCAGCAGCCCAGGGACAGGGGGCTCCTACGAGCAGTACTTC
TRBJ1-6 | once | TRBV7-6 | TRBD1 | CASGQGSSYNSPLHF | TGTGCCAGCGGACAGGGGAGCTCCTATAATTCACCCCTCCACTTT
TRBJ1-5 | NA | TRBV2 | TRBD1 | CASRDSGGQPQHF | TGTGCCAGCAGAGACTCAGGGGGCCAACCCCAGCATTTT
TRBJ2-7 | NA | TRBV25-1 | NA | CASRGHTTYEQYF | TGTGCCAGCAGGGGACATACTACCTACGAGCAGTACTTC
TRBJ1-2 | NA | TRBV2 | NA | CASTPGQRHYGYTF | TGTGCCAGCACTCCAGGACAGCGTCACTATGGCTACACCTTC
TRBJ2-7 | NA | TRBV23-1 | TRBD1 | CASSRPGTGASYEQYF | TGCGCCAGCAGTCGGCCCGGGACAGGGGCCTCCTACGAGCAGTACTTC
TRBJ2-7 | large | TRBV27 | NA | CASSLRGPGYEQYF | TGTGCCAGCAGTTTGCGGGGGCCAGGTTACGAGCAGTACTTC
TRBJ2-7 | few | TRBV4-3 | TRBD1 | CASSQGRGQGEQYF | TGCGCCAGCAGCCAGGGCAGGGGGCAGGGCGAGCAGTACTTC
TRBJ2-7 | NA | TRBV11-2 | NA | CASSLGVRGAYEQYF | TGTGCCAGCAGCTTAGGTGTCAGGGGTGCCTACGAGCAGTACTTC
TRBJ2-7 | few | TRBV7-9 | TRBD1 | CASSGTGDEQYF | TGTGCCAGCAGCGGGACAGGAGACGAGCAGTACTTC
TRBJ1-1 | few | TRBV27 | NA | CASGMGRDTEAFF | TGTGCCAGCGGCATGGGCAGAGACACTGAAGCTTTCTTT
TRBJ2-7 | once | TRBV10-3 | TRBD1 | CAIRTTGTVSYEQYF | TGTGCCATCAGGACTACCGGGACAGTCTCCTACGAGCAGTACTTC
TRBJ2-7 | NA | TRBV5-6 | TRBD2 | CASSAGLAGPHGQYF | TGTGCCAGCAGCGCCGGACTAGCGGGTCCTCACGGGCAGTACTTC
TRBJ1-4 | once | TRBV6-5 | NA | CASSPRQTTNEKLFF | TGTGCCAGCAGTCCGCGACAGACAACTAATGAAAAACTGTTTTTT
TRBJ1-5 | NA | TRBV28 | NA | CASSEVGLQRNQPQHF | TGTGCCAGCAGTGAGGTGGGACTGCAAAGAAATCAGCCCCAGCATTTT
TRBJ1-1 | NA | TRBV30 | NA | CAWSAGHTEAFF | TGTGCCTGGAGTGCCGGTCACACTGAAGCTTTCTTT
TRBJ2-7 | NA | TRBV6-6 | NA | CAAGPTFYEQYF | TGTGCCGCCGGTCCCACGTTCTACGAGCAGTACTTC
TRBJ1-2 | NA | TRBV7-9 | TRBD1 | CASSGQGGNYGYTF | TGTGCCAGCAGTGGACAGGGGGGAAACTATGGCTACACCTTC
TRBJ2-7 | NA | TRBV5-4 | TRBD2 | CASSLSGNEQYF | TGTGCCAGCAGCTTGAGCGGGAACGAGCAGTACTTC
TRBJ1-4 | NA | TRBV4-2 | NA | CASSQSLGEGEKLFF | TGTGCCAGCAGCCAATCCCTCGGGGAAGGAGAAAAACTGTTTTTT
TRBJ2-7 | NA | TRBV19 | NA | CASSMRRANYEQYF | TGTGCCAGTAGTATGCGCAGGGCCAACTACGAGCAGTACTTC
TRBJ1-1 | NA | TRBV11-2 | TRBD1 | CASSLGRQGASEAFF | TGTGCCAGCAGCTTAGGACGGCAGGGGGCCTCTGAAGCTTTCTTT